This TCR beta chain was found in a study of metastatic and nonmetastatic thyroid tumors. Study-wide results and limits: Benign nodules were reported to have significantly lower TCR beta diversity than malignant thyroid tumors, in blood and tumor.

TCRdb used MiXCR to call clones anew from the PCR reads. This sample has around 20,000 clones, with approximately 15% found just once. Each patient came to thyroid surgery without any prior treatment (of any kind). Ten or more counts support this clone. Its antigen is unknown. The sequenced material came from blood. This receptor was identified in a male donor with papillary thyroid cancer or a benign thyroid nodule (not recorded which). Some clones in this sample may be carry-over from other donors' samples.

For the CDR3, the DNA is TGCGCCAGCAGCAGGGAGGGCCGGACTAGCGGGAACCATCAGTTCTTC. Encoded protein: CASSREGRTSGNHQFF. This chain connects TRBV5-1 to TRBJ2-1, with TRBD2 matching over 12 bases. The germline V gene has CDR1 SGHRS and CDR2 YFSETQ. V lost 4 bases to trimming and J lost 13 bases; unmatched junction nucleotides: 15. The CDR3 runs to 16 residues.